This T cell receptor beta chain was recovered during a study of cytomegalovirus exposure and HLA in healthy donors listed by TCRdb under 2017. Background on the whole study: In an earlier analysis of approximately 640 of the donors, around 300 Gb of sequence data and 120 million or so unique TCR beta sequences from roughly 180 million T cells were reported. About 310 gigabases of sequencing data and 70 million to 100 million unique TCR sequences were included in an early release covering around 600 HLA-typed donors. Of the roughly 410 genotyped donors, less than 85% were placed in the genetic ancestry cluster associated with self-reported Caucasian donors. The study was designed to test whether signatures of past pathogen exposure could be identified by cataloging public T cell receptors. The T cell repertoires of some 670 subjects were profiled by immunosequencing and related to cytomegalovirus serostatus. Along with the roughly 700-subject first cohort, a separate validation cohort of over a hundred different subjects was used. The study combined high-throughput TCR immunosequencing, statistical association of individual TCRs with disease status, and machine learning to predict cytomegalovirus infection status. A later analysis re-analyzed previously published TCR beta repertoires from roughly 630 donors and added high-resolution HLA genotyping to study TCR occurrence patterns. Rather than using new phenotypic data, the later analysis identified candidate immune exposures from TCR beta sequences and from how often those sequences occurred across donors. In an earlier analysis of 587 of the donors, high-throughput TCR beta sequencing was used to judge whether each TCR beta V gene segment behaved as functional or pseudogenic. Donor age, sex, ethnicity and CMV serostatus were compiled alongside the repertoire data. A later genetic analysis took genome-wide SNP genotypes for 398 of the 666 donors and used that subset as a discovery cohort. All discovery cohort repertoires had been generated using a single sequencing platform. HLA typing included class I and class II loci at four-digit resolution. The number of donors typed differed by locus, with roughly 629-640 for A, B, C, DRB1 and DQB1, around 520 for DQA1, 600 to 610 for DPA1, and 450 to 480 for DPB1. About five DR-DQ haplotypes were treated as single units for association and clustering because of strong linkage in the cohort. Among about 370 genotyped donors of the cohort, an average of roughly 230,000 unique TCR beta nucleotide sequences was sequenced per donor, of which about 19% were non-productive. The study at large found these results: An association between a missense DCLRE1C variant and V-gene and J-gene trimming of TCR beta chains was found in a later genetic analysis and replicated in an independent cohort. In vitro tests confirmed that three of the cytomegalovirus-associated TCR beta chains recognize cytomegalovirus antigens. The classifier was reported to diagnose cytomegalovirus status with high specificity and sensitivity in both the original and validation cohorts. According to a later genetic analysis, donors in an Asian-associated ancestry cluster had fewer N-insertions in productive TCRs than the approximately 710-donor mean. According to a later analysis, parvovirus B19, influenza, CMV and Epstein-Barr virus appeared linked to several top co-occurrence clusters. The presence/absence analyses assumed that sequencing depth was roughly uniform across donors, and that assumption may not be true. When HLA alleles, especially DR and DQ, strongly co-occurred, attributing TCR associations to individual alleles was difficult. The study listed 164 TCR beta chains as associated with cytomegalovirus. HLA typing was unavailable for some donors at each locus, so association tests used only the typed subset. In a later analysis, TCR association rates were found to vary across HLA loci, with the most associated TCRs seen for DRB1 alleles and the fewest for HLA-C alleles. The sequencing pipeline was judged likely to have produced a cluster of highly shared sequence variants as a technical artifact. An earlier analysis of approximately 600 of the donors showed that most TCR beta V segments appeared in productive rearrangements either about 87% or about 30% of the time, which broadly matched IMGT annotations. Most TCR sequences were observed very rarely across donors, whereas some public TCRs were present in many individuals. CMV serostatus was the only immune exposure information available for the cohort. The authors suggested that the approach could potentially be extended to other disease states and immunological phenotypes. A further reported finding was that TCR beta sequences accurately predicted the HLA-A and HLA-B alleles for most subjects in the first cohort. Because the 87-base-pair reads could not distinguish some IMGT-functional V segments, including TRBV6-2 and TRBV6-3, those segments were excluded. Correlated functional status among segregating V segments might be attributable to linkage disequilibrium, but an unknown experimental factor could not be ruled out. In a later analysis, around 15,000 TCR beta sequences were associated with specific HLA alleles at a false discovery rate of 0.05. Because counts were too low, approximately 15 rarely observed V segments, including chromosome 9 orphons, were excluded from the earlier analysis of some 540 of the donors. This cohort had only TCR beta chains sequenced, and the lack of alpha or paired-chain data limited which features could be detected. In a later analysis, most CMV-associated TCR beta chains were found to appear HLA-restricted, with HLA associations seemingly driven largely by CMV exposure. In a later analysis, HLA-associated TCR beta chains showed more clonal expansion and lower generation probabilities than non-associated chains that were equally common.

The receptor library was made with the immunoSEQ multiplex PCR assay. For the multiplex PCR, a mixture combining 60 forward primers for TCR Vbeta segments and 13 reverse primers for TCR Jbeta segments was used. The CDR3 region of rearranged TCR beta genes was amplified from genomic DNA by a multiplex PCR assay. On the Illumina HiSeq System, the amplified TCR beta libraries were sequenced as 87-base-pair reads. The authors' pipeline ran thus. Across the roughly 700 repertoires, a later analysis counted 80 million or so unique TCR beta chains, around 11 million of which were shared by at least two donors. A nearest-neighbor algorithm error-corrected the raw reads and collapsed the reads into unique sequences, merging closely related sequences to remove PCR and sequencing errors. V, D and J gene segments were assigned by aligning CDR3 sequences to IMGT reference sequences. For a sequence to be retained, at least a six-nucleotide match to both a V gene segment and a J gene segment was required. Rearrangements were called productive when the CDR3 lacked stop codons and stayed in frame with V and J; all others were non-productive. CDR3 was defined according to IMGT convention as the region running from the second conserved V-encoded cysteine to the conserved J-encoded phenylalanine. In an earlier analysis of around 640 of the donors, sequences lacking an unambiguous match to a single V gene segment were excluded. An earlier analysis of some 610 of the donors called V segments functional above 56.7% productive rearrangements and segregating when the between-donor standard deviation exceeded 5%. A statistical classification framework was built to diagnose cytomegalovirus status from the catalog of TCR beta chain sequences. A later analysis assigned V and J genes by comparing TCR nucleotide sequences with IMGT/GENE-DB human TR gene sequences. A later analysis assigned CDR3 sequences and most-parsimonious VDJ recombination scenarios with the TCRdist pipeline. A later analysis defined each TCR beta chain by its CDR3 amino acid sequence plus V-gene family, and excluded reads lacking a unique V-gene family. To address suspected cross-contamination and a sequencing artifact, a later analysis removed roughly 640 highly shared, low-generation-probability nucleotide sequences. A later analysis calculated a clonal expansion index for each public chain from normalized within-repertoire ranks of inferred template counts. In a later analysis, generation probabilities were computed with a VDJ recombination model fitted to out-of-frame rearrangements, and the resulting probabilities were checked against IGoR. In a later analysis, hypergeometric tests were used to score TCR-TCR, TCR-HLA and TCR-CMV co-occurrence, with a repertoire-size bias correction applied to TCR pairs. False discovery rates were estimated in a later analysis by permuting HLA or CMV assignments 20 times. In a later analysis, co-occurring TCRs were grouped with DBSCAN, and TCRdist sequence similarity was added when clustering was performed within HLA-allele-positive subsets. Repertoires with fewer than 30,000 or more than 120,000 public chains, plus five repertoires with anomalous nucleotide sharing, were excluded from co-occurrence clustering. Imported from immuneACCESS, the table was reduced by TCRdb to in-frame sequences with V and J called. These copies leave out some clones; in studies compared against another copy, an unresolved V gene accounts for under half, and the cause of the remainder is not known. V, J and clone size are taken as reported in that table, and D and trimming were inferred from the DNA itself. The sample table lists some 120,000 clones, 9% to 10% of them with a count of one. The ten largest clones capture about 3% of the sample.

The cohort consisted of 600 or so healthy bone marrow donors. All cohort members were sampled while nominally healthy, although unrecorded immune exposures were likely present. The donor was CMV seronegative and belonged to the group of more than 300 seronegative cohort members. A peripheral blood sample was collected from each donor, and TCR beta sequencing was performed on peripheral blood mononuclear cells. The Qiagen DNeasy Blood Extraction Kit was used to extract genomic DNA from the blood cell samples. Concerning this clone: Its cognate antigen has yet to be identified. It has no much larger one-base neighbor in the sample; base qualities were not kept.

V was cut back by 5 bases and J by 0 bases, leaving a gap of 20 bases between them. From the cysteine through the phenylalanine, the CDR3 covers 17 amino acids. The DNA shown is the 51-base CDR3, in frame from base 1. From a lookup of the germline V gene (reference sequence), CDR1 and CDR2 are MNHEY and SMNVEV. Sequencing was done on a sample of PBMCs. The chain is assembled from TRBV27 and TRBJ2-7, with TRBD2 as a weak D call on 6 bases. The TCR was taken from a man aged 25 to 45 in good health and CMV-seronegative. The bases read TGTGCCAGCAGTGTGAAGGGGCTAGCGTTCAGCTCCTACGAGCAGTACTTC. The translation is CASSVKGLAFSSYEQYF.